Reported below is one T cell receptor (beta chain). This record comes from a study of blood T cell repertoires in COVID-19. Looking at the study overall: Samples came from the United States, Italy and Spain, spanning acute and convalescent COVID-19.

With V trimmed by 4 bases and J by 5 bases, 6 bases remained unmatched. Germline V CDR1 and CDR2: LGHDT, YNNKEL (reference sequence). The CDR3 sequence is 14 residues long. In the source study's methods: Scientists estimated how many nucleated cells there were by amplifying reference gene primers. Assay: immunoSEQ multiplex PCR; the TCRdb copy retains only in-frame clones and omits some. That table gives V, J and clone size, and the DNA gave D and trimming. The sample has around 70,000 clones; approximately 79% are singletons. What was sequenced was peripheral blood. The chain combines TRBV3-1 (or the pseudogene TRBV3-2) with TRBJ2-5; 8 bases are a match to TRBD2. This clonotype originated in a man in his 60s with acute or convalescent COVID-19. CDR3 coding DNA: TGTGCCAGCAGCCCGGGACTAGTCGTGGAGACCCAGTACTTC. Translation: CASSPGLVVETQYF.